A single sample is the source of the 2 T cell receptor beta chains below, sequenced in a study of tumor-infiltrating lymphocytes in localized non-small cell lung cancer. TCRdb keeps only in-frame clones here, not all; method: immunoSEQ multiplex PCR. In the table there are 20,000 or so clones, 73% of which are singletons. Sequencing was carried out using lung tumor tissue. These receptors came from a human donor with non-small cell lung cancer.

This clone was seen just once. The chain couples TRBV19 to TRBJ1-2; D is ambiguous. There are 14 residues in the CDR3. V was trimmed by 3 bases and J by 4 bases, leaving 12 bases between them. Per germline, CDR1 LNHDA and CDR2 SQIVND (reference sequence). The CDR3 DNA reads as TGTGCCAGTAGTATGGACGGAGGAGCCTATGGCTACACCTTC. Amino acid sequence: CASSMDGGAYGYTF.

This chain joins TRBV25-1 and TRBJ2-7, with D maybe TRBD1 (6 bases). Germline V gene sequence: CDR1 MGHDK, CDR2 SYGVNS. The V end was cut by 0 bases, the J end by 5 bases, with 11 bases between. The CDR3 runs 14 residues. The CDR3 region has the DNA TGTGCCAGCAGTGAATACGGGCAGGGGAACGAGCAGTACTTC. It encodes CASSEYGQGNEQYF.